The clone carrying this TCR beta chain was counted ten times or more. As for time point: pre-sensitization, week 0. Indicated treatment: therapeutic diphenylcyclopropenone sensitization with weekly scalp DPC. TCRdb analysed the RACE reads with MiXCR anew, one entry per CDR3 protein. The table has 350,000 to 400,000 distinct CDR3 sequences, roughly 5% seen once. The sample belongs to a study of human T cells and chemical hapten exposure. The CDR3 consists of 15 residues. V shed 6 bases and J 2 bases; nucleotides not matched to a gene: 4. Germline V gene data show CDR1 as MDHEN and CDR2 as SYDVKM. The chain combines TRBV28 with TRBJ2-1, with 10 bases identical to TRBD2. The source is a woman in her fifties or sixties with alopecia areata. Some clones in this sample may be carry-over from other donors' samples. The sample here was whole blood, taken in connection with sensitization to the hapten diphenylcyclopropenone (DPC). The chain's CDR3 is CASSSSGSTYNEQFF. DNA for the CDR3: TGTGCCAGCAGCTCTAGCGGGAGTACCTACAATGAGCAGTTCTTC. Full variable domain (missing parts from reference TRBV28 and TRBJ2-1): DVKVTQSSRYLVKRTGEKVFLECVQDMDHENMFWYRQDPGLGLRLIYFSYDVKMKEKGDIPEGYSVSREKKERFSLILESASTNQTSMYLCASSSSGSTYNEQFFGPGTRLTVL.